This T cell receptor beta chain was documented in a study of blood T cell repertoires in COVID-19 (dated by TCRdb to about 2020). Regarding the complete study: Samples from collaborators originated in the United States, Italy and Spain and spanned both the acute and convalescent phases of COVID-19. The prospective study material was composed of cDNA or gDNA derived from T cells, B-cell-depleted T cells, or PBMCs. Sample metadata almost always included a de-identified subject ID, COVID-19 status, age in years and sex. HLA class I and class II types, where available, came from metadata supplied by the sample provider rather than from assay-based typing. Samples were obtained from the ongoing ImmuneRACE study (first 160 participants) and from over 1,000 subjects provided by 6 global collaborators. The repertoires were released in a freely available public database meant as a resource for research on the immune response to SARS-CoV-2. Deeply sampled blood TCRbeta repertoires from subjects exposed to, actively infected with, or recovered from COVID-19 were included in the dataset. Beyond this particular receptor, the publication reports: Clinical and demographic metadata were provided uncurated, with the amount varying by source and participant.

Of note for this clone: Its binding antigen is unknown. The input lacks base qualities; no much larger clone sits a single base away.

TCRbeta CDR3 regions were amplified from genomic DNA using the immunoSEQ Assay, a bias-controlled multiplex PCR. The study's own analysis went as follows. The number of nucleated cells in each sample was estimated from the amplification of reference gene primers within the assay. To quantify the absolute abundance of each unique TCRbeta CDR3 rearrangement, sequence reads were collapsed and filtered. For each sample, productive Simpson clonality was calculated as the square root of Simpson's diversity index over productive rearrangements. In its TCRdb copy, this immuneACCESS table keeps in-frame sequences only and misses some clones. Where compared with another copy, unresolved V genes explain less than half of these, and the others have no known cause. That table is the source of V, J and clone size, and D and trimming were worked out from the DNA. This sample comprises 200,000 to 250,000 clones, 86% of them detected only once. The ten largest clones add up to 9% to 15% of the sample.

Whole blood was collected in K2EDTA tubes by collaborating institutions according to the institutions' own protocols. For TCRbeta analysis, collaborators shipped samples as frozen whole blood, isolated PBMCs, or DNA extracted from either of those sample types. The TCR comes from a man of 80 years or more with acute or convalescent COVID-19. Specimen: peripheral blood.

The sequenced DNA is TGTGCCAGCGGGACAGGGTCGCCCACTGAAGCTTTCTTT. Translation gives CASGTGSPTEAFF. The chain links TRBV2 with TRBJ1-1, with 9 bases in between that match TRBD1. From the cysteine through the phenylalanine, the CDR3 covers 13 amino acids. Only CDR3 DNA remains: 39 bases, in frame from the first base. CDR1 SNHLY and CDR2 FYNNEI are derived from the germline V gene. The germline V end is reduced by 8 bases and the J end by 4 bases; junction bases left unmatched: 5.